This T cell receptor beta chain originates from a study of blood T cell repertoires in COVID-19. In the study overall: Sources were T cells, B-cell-depleted T cells, or PBMCs; the material itself was cDNA or gDNA.

The assay was immunoSEQ multiplex PCR, and TCRdb's table has in-frame clones only and misses some. The sample has roughly 280,000 clones, about 85% seen once. The sequence was collected from a woman aged 50 to 65 who had recovered from COVID-19. Sequencing input: PBMCs or T cells enriched from blood (not recorded which).

CDR3 DNA: TGTGCCAGCAGCCGGGGCGGGGGTACCGAGCAGTACTTC. Amino acid sequence: CASSRGGGTEQYF. The gene calls are TRBV5-4 and TRBJ2-7; 7 bases are shared with TRBD2. The CDR3 spans 13 residues. V lost 4 bases and J lost 6; bases outside the gene matches: 7. In germline, CDR1 is SGHNT, CDR2 YYREEE (reference sequence).